Presented here are 27 T cell receptor beta chains from one specimen sequenced in a study of cytomegalovirus exposure and HLA in healthy donors. In the PCR, 60 Vbeta and 13 Jbeta primers were used. The table came from immunoSEQ multiplex PCR; TCRdb's copy has only in-frame clones and leaves some out. The top ten clones hold 9.7% of a sample with around 140,000 clones, approximately 82% of them seen once. Material: PBMCs. These receptors all come from a woman aged 55-70 years in good health and CMV-seropositive.

The chain carries TRBV28 and TRBJ2-3, with 12 bases matching TRBD2. Germline loops: CDR1 MDHEN, CDR2 SYDVKM. CDR3 length equals 18 residues. V lost 4 bases and J lost 3; bases outside the gene matches: 11. CDR3 sequence (DNA): TGTGCCAGCAGTTCCTGGACTAGCGGGAAAATGCGTACAGATACGCAGTATTTT. Its translation: CASSSWTSGKMRTDTQYF.

The V and J genes are TRBV4-1 and TRBJ1-3, with a weak D call TRBD1 (6 bases). V was pared by 4 bases and J by 4 bases, with 29 bases between. The germline V gene encodes CDR1 MGHRA and CDR2 YSYEKL. The CDR3 covers 20 residues. The CDR3 sequence is CASSRRIEDRNRARGNTIYF. The CDR3 DNA reads as TGCGCCAGCAGCCGGCGGATCGAGGACAGAAACAGGGCTCGGGGAAACACCATATATTTT.

The chain couples TRBV7-9 to TRBJ2-2, with 12 bases fitting TRBD2. CDR1 and CDR2 (germline): SEHNR, FQNEAQ (reference sequence). J lost 7 bases, V lost 6 bases, and 9 bases had no gene match. The CDR3 has 16 residues. The CDR3 is CASRRRTSGTDGELFF. CDR3 nucleotide sequence: TGTGCCAGCAGACGACGGACTAGCGGGACGGACGGGGAGCTGTTTTTT.

This chain links TRBV6-1 with TRBJ2-2; unclear D gene. Per the germline V gene, CDR1 is MNHNS and CDR2 is SASEGT. CDR3 size: 13 residues. Trimming removed 0 bases at V and 5 bases at J, with 4 bases between. The CDR3 region is CASSEALTGELFF. Written as DNA, the CDR3 is TGTGCCAGCAGTGAAGCCTTAACCGGGGAGCTGTTTTTT.

The chain uses TRBV20-1 and TRBJ2-7; no clear D. CDR3 length: 11 residues. Trimming removed 7 bases from V and 3 bases from J, with 10 bases in between. Germline-derived CDR1 and CDR2 are DFQATT and SNEGSKA (reference sequence). CDR3 in DNA: TGCAGTGGCTCGCCTAGCTACGAGCAGTACTTC. This encodes CSGSPSYEQYF.

The chain recombines TRBV4-3 with TRBJ1-1, with D unclear. The ends were cut back, 4 bases at V and 5 bases at J, with 11 bases in the middle. The V gene's germline CDR1 is LGHNA and CDR2 YSLEER. The CDR3 totals 13 residues. In nucleotides, the CDR3 is TGCGCCAGCAGCCCTTGGACGGGGACTGAAGCTTTCTTT. Its protein is CASSPWTGTEAFF.

This rearrangement joins TRBV6-6 to TRBJ2-3; TRBD1 matches 8 bases. Germline CDR1 is MNHNY and CDR2 is SVGAGI (reference sequence). V shed 6 bases, J shed 4 bases, and the junction held 12 bases outside the gene matches. CDR3 length: 16 residues. The CDR3 DNA is TGTGCCAGCAGCCAGGGGACAGGCCTTGGGGCAGATACGCAGTATTTT. This sequence encodes CASSQGTGLGADTQYF.

This clone was counted a few times. The chain has TRBV11-2 and TRBJ2-5, with TRBD1 matching 7 bases. The end of the DNA aligns better with TRBJ2-7, so the J call may be wrong. The CDR3 contains 16 residues. Germline V gives CDR1 SGHAT, CDR2 FQNNGV. In nucleotides, the CDR3 is TGTGCCAGCAGCCGCCTGACAGGGCCGAGCTCCTACGAGCAGTACTTC. The encoded protein is CASSRLTGPSSYEQYF.

V is TRBV13 and J is TRBJ2-1; 9 bases line up with TRBD2. V was pared by 5 bases and J by 5 bases, with 7 bases of the junction left unmatched. In germline, CDR1 is PRHDT, CDR2 FYEKMQ (reference sequence). The CDR3 has 15 amino acids. CDR3 nucleotides: TGTGCCAGCAGCCGCCGGACTAGCGTCAACAATGAGCAGTTCTTC. Its translation: CASSRRTSVNNEQFF.

This clone is a singleton in its sample. J is TRBJ2-5 and V is TRBV9; a weak D match, TRBD1 (6 bases). The J call may be wrong; the DNA end is better matched by TRBJ2-7. CDR3 size: 16 residues. Germline CDR1 reads SGDLS; CDR2 reads YYNGEE. CDR3 bases: TGTGCCAGCAGCGTAACACAGGGAAGTCTTCTACGCGAGCAGTACTTC. As protein: CASSVTQGSLLREQYF.

The chain links TRBV6-6 to TRBJ2-7, with 7 bases fitting TRBD2. Germline V gives CDR1 MNHNY, CDR2 SVGAGI (reference sequence). The CDR3 runs 12 residues. Trimming cost V 9 bases and J 0 bases; bases outside gene matches: 2. The CDR3 protein is CASSGLSYEQYF. As DNA, the CDR3 is TGTGCCAGTAGCGGGCTCTCCTACGAGCAGTACTTC.

The V gene is TRBV27, the J gene TRBJ2-7; D might be TRBD2 (6 bases). CDR3 length: 15 residues. The germline V and J ends were trimmed by 5 bases and 2 bases, with 16 bases remaining between them. The germline CDR1 and CDR2 sequences are MNHEY and SMNVEV (reference sequence). In nucleotides, the CDR3 is TGTGCCAGCAGTCCCCTCCAGGAGGGCCCCTACGAGCAGTACTTC. Encoded protein: CASSPLQEGPYEQYF.

The genes are TRBV23-1 and TRBJ1-5; D is ambiguous. TRBV23-1 is sorted into the ORF group, with uncertain function. The CDR3 extends over 16 amino acids. V was clipped by 6 bases and J by 2 bases, with 17 bases between them. The CDR3 protein is CASRTGRSLRNQPQHF. CDR3 coding DNA: TGCGCCAGCAGAACCGGGAGGTCCCTGCGCAATCAGCCCCAGCATTTT.

The V gene is TRBV2, the J gene TRBJ1-5, with D possibly matching TRBD1 (6 bases). The CDR3 has 16 residues. The V end was cut by 2 bases, the J end by 1 base, with 12 bases between. Per the germline V gene, CDR1 is SNHLY and CDR2 is FYNNEI. In nucleotides, the CDR3 is TGTGCCAGCAGTGAATTTCAGGGGATCAGCAATCAGCCCCAGCATTTT. Its protein product is CASSEFQGISNQPQHF.

The chain uses TRBV14 and TRBJ2-1, with D tentatively TRBD2 (5 bases). Trimming cost V 2 bases and J 8 bases, with 13 bases left between them. Germline-derived CDR1 and CDR2 are SGHDN and FVKESK. CDR3 size: 14 residues. The CDR3 nucleotides are TGTGCCAGCAGCCAAACCATACTAGAGGATGAGCAGTTCTTC. It yields the protein CASSQTILEDEQFF.

In this sample, this clone turned up a few times. V and J are TRBV9 and TRBJ1-1; the match to TRBD1 covers 7 bases. Per germline, CDR1 SGDLS and CDR2 YYNGEE. CDR3 length: 15 amino acids. With V trimmed by 3 bases and J by 3 bases, 8 bases remained unmatched. The CDR3 region has the DNA TGTGCCAGCAGCGCGGGGGACAGCCCCTACACTGAAGCTTTCTTT. Its protein is CASSAGDSPYTEAFF.

The chain is built from TRBV4-3 and TRBJ2-7; 9 bases match TRBD1. The CDR3 is 14 amino acids. V gave up 4 bases and J gave up 1 base; unmatched junction bases: 2. Germline V gene sequence: CDR1 LGHNA, CDR2 YSLEER. CDR3 protein: CASSLGQGSYEQYF. Written as DNA, the CDR3 is TGCGCCAGCAGCCTGGGACAGGGATCCTACGAGCAGTACTTC.

J is TRBJ2-5 and V is TRBV6-1, with TRBD2 as a possible D gene (5 bases). The CDR3 spans 11 residues. CDR1 and CDR2 from the germline V gene are MNHNS and SASEGT. Trimming pared 10 bases from V and 5 bases from J, leaving 11 bases between. CDR3 sequence (DNA): TGTGCCACCGCAGAGCGGGAGACCCAGTACTTC. It specifies CATAERETQYF.

The V call is TRBV7-9, the J call TRBJ2-7, with TRBD1 identical over 8 bases. Trimming took 7 bases from V and 6 from J; bases not matched to a gene: 8. Germline assignment: CDR1 SEHNR and CDR2 FQNEAQ (reference sequence). The CDR3 runs 13 residues. CDR3 sequence (DNA): TGTGCCAGCATCCCCGGGACAGGACGCGAGCAGTACTTC. Amino acid sequence: CASIPGTGREQYF. Together with reference TRBV7-9 and TRBJ2-7, the CDR3 gives the full variable domain: DTGVSQNPRHKITKRGQNVTFRCDPISEHNRLYWYRQTLGQGPEFLTYFQNEAQLEKSRLLSDRFSAERPKGSFSTLEIQRTEQGDSAMYLCASIPGTGREQYFGPGTRLTVT.

The rearrangement uses TRBV10-3 and TRBJ2-1; 12 positions match TRBD2. The ends lost 3 bases at V and 6 bases at J; junction bases unmatched: 12. The CDR3 is made up of 18 amino acids. Germline CDR1 is ENHRY and CDR2 is SYGVKD. CDR3 sequence: CAISDPSGRAEWGNEQFF. The CDR3 DNA reads as TGTGCCATCAGTGATCCTAGCGGGAGGGCCGAGTGGGGCAATGAGCAGTTCTTC.

This clone was recorded a few times. The chain recombines TRBV5-1 with TRBJ2-3, with 10 positions matching TRBD2. Germline V lookup: CDR1 SGHRS, CDR2 YFSETQ. The J segment lost 6 bases and the V segment lost 4 bases, leaving 8 bases of the junction unmatched. This CDR3 is built from 15 residues. CDR3 nucleotides: TGCGCCAGCAGCCCCTTAGCGGGAGGTGGTGATACGCAGTATTTT. Translation: CASSPLAGGGDTQYF.

This clone occurred a few times. The rearrangement uses TRBV18 and TRBJ2-3, with 9 nucleotides matching TRBD1. CDR1 and CDR2 from the germline V gene are KGHSH and LQKENI. The trim removed 3 bases at V and 5 bases at J, leaving 15 bases unmatched. This CDR3 is built from 18 residues. CDR3 nucleotide sequence: TGTGCCAGCTCACCGGGGGACAGGGTGTCCGCACAGCAAGATACGCAGTATTTT. As protein: CASSPGDRVSAQQDTQYF.

V is TRBV19 and J is TRBJ1-4; no clear D gene. CDR3 size: 16 residues. Trimming cost V 3 bases and J 0 bases, with 11 bases left between them. In germline, CDR1 is LNHDA, CDR2 SQIVND (reference sequence). This chain's CDR3 is CASSISWGATNEKLFF. The CDR3 DNA is TGTGCCAGTAGTATCTCTTGGGGAGCAACTAATGAAAAACTGTTTTTT.

As for this clone: Other DNA sequences in this specimen translate into the identical CDR3. This chain connects TRBV18 to TRBJ1-2; D not resolved. Trimming shortened V by 6 bases and J by 4 bases, and 12 bases separated the two germline ends. Looked up from germline, CDR1 is KGHSH and CDR2 is LQKENI. This CDR3 is 13 amino acids long. The DNA for the CDR3 is TGTGCCAGCTCCCCCTCGCGGTCCTATGGCTACACCTTC. Protein: CASSPSRSYGYTF.

V and J are TRBV7-2 and TRBJ1-2; D unresolved. V lost 5 bases and J lost 5, with 9 bases in between. The germline V gene encodes CDR1 SGHTA and CDR2 FQGNSA. The CDR3 is made up of 12 amino acids. The CDR3 DNA reads TGTGCCAGCAGCCCCCAATTGTATGGCTACACCTTC. This encodes CASSPQLYGYTF.

The V gene is TRBV19, the J gene TRBJ2-1; TRBD1 agrees at 7 bases. CDR3 length: 14 amino acids. Trimming removed 1 base from V and 3 bases from J; junction bases left unmatched: 0. Germline V gene sequence: CDR1 LNHDA, CDR2 SQIVND (reference sequence). Here the CDR3 reads CASSIGQGYNEQFF. The CDR3 nucleotides read TGTGCCAGTAGTATAGGACAGGGCTACAATGAGCAGTTCTTC.

This clone is a singleton in its sample. This rearrangement joins TRBV29-1 to TRBJ1-1; possibly TRBD1 for D (5 bases). CDR1 is SQVTM and CDR2 is ANQGSEA in the germline V gene. V was shortened by 3 bases and J by 7 bases, with 12 bases between the two germline ends. The CDR3 sequence is 12 residues long. CDR3 nucleotide sequence: TGCAGCGTTGAGGAGGGGAGGTTTGAAGCTTTCTTT. Translating it yields CSVEEGRFEAFF.